This T cell receptor (beta chain) was identified during a study of CD4+ T cells in melanoma (dated by TCRdb to 2021 to 2024). Background on the whole study: Neoantigen-specific CD4+ T cells in human melanoma were investigated in the study. Overall study outcomes, separate from this receptor: Neoantigen-specific CD4+ T cells were reported to be correlated with the function of CD8+ T cells, macrophages and B cells. According to the report, neoantigen-specific CD4+ T cells in melanoma displayed diverse differentiation states.

This clone has only a few counts. There is no known antigen for this receptor. No base quality values were provided; no much bigger clone lies one nucleotide off. Library generation was performed with the immunoSEQ multiplex PCR assay. Entries here come from immuneACCESS through TCRdb and include only in-frame sequences with V and J called. Some clones fail to appear in such tables; in the studies checked, an unresolved V gene covers under half of the shortfall, and the cause of the remainder is unknown. This sample comprises around 10,000 clones, 65% to 70% of them detected only once. The ten largest make up 11% of the sample. CDR1 and CDR2 were assigned from the germline V gene as SGHVS and FQNEAQ. Relative to germline, V is 5 bases shorter and J is 8 bases shorter, with 15 bases between their ends. The cysteine opens and the phenylalanine closes a CDR3 of 13 amino acids. The entry retains the CDR3 DNA only, 39 bases that are in frame from base 1.

The donors were melanoma patients. Sample: cells from a culture (not recorded whether cultured in vitro). The source is a human donor with melanoma. The chain was built from TRBV7-8 and TRBJ1-1; no D gene call is confident. The DNA reads TGTGCCAGCAGCCGAGGGTCGTTCGGGGAAGCTTTCTTT. Its coded protein is CASSRGSFGEAFF.